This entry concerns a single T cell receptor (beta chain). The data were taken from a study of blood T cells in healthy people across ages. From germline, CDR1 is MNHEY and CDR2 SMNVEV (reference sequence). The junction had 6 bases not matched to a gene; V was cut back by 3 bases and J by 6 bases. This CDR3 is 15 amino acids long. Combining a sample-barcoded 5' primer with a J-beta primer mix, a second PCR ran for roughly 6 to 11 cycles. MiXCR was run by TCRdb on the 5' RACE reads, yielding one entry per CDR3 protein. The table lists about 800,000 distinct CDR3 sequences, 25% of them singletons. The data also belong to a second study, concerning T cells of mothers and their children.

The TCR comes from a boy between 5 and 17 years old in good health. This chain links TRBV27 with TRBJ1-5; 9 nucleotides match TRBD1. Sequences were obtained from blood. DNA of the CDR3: TGTGCCAGCAGTTTGGTTACAGGGGGCACTCAGCCCCAGCATTTT. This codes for CASSLVTGGTQPQHF.